This TCR beta chain was identified during a study of brain metastases from non-small cell lung cancer. Sequencing used immunoSEQ multiplex PCR; TCRdb keeps in-frame clones, though not all of them. Among over a thousand clones listed, 70% to 85% were seen once. This CDR3 is 15 amino acids long. In germline, CDR1 is PRHDT, CDR2 FYEKMQ (reference sequence). V lost 3 bases to trimming and J lost 8 bases; unmatched junction nucleotides: 8. The chain joins TRBV13 to TRBJ2-1; TRBD2 matches 9 bases. The clonotype was recovered from a donor at least 40 years old with non-small cell lung cancer. The sequenced material came from tumor-adjacent normal tissue. The CDR3: CASSFRLAGKHEQFF. CDR3 bases: TGTGCCAGCAGCTTCAGGCTAGCGGGAAAGCATGAGCAGTTCTTC.